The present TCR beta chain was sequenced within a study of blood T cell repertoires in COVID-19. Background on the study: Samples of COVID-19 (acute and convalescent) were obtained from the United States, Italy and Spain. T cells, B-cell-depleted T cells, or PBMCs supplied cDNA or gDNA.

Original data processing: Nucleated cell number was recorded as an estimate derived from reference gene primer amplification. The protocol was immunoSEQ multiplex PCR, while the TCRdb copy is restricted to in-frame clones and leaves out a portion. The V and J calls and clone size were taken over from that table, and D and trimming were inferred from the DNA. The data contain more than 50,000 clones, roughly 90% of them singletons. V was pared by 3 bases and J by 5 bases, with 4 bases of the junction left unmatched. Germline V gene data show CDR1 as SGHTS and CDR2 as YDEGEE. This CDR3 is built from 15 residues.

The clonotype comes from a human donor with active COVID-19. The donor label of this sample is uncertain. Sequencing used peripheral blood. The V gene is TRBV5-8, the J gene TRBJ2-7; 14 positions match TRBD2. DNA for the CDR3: TGTGCCAGCAGCTCGGGACTAGCGGGAGCCCACGAGCAGTACTTC. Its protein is CASSSGLAGAHEQYF.